This T cell receptor beta chain was captured by sequencing in a study of T cells in Graves' hyperthyroidism and ophthalmopathy. Clinical symptoms, serum thyroxine, TRAb, thyroid ultrasound and orbital computed tomography informed diagnoses. Overall study findings and caveats: Before onset, ophthalmopathy was predicted by the model a median 6.5 months earlier. Stable hyperthyroidism was told apart from ophthalmopathy by a model built on 13 V-J features. Most expanded thyroid clonotypes above 0.001 recurred in blood.

Germline V gene sequence: CDR1 PRHDT, CDR2 FYEKMQ (reference sequence). Trimming took 5 bases from V and 0 from J; bases not matched to a gene: 23. The CDR3 is made up of 22 amino acids. The TCR beta CDR3 regions underwent amplification using RNA transcripts as the source. TCR CDR3 regions were first amplified by RT-PCR with HTBI primers. TCRdb called the multiplex PCR reads again in MiXCR, with one record for every CDR3 protein. Of roughly 500,000 distinct CDR3 sequences in the sample, 40% to 50% were seen once. With respect to this clonotype: Its antigen is as yet unknown.

The clonotype was recovered from an adult woman with Graves' disease, either hyperthyroidism or ophthalmopathy (not recorded which). The sequenced sample consisted of peripheral blood or thyroid tissue (not recorded which). The genes are TRBV13 and TRBJ2-3; 10 bases line up with TRBD2. CDR3 loop: CASSQAIAASGRATSSTDTQYF. The CDR3, as DNA: TGTGCCAGCAGCCAAGCTATAGCGGCTAGCGGGAGAGCGACCTCTAGCACAGATACGCAGTATTTT.